A selection of T cell receptor beta chains follows, all from one sample in a study of cytomegalovirus exposure and HLA in healthy donors. The assay was immunoSEQ multiplex PCR, and TCRdb's table has in-frame clones only and misses some. The sample records under 200,000 clones, about 62% being singletons. Sequenced sample: PBMCs. The source is a man aged 40-49 years in good health and CMV-seronegative. Both conserved end residues are part of each CDR3. D genes are given only for firm matches. Expanded clones get a size class; other rows say once, few or many, or leave the size out.

v_gene,j_gene,d_gene,abundance,CDR3aa,CDR3nt
TRBV19,TRBJ2-1,TRBD2,once,CASSIHPGLAGVNEQFF,TGTGCCAGTAGTATTCACCCGGGACTAGCGGGAGTCAATGAGCAGTTCTTC
TRBV7-3,TRBJ1-1,NA,NA,CASSLSRGSEAFF,TGTGCCAGCAGCTTAAGTAGGGGTTCCGAAGCTTTCTTT
TRBV30,TRBJ2-1,NA,NA,CAWSPTAQGEQFF,TGTGCCTGGAGTCCCACTGCGCAGGGTGAGCAGTTCTTC
TRBV5-1,TRBJ2-1,TRBD2,NA,CASSYREGDEQFF,TGCGCCAGCAGCTATCGGGAGGGAGATGAGCAGTTCTTC
TRBV6-1,TRBJ2-7,NA,NA,CASSQGGYEQYF,TGTGCCAGCAGCCAAGGGGGTTACGAGCAGTACTTC
TRBV20-1,TRBJ2-5,NA,NA,CSAQLGETQYF,TGCAGTGCACAACTAGGGGAGACCCAGTACTTC
TRBV30,TRBJ2-7,NA,NA,CAWRGGPEKQYF,TGTGCCTGGAGGGGCGGGCCCGAAAAGCAGTACTTC
TRBV7-9,TRBJ1-2,NA,NA,CASFPGPGKRGGYTF,TGTGCCAGCTTTCCGGGACCCGGGAAGCGGGGTGGCTACACCTTC
TRBV18,TRBJ1-4,TRBD1,NA,CASSSDREENEKLFF,TGTGCCAGCTCATCTGACAGGGAAGAAAATGAAAAACTGTTTTTT
TRBV5-6,TRBJ2-3,NA,NA,CASSLDSMRTDTQYF,TGTGCCAGCAGCTTGGACTCAATGCGCACAGATACGCAGTATTTT
TRBV6-5,TRBJ2-5,NA,few,CASSYGGAGETQYF,TGTGCCAGCAGTTACGGGGGGGCGGGTGAGACCCAGTACTTC
TRBV10-3,TRBJ2-1,NA,NA,CAISGFLLALRNEQFF,TGTGCCATCAGTGGTTTCCTCCTAGCTCTTAGGAATGAGCAGTTCTTC
TRBV25-1,TRBJ2-1,NA,NA,CASSEYKPSGDNEQFF,TGTGCCAGCAGTGAATATAAGCCTTCCGGGGACAATGAGCAGTTCTTC
TRBV2,TRBJ2-3,NA,few,CASSSRPGSTDTQYF,TGTGCCAGCAGTTCCCGCCCAGGGAGCACAGATACGCAGTATTTT
TRBV29-1,TRBJ2-7,TRBD1,NA,CSGGTGGDEQYF,TGCAGCGGCGGGACAGGGGGCGACGAGCAGTACTTC
TRBV30,TRBJ2-7,NA,NA,CAWSKQGRAEQYF,TGTGCCTGGAGTAAACAGGGTAGGGCCGAGCAGTACTTC
TRBV12-5,TRBJ1-5,TRBD1,NA,CASGSTRTGGSAYSNQPQHF,TGTGCTAGTGGTTCCACAAGAACAGGGGGAAGCGCTTATAGCAATCAGCCCCAGCATTTT
TRBV4-1,TRBJ2-2,NA,NA,CASSQDPGHRRKNTGELFF,TGCGCCAGCAGCCAAGATCCAGGACACCGTAGAAAGAACACCGGGGAGCTGTTTTTT
TRBV6-6,TRBJ2-7,TRBD1,NA,CASKTGTGLYEQYF,TGTGCCAGCAAAACCGGGACAGGGTTGTACGAGCAGTACTTC
TRBV18,TRBJ1-5,NA,NA,CASSPPQGPGQPQHF,TGTGCCAGCTCACCACCCCAGGGTCCGGGTCAGCCCCAGCATTTT
TRBV6-5,TRBJ1-3,NA,NA,CASRPGTIGNTIYF,TGTGCCAGCAGACCCGGGACAATTGGAAACACCATATATTTT
TRBV5-4,TRBJ1-1,TRBD1,NA,CASSFSGGSTEAFF,TGTGCCAGCAGCTTCTCAGGGGGAAGCACTGAAGCTTTCTTT
TRBV7-2,TRBJ2-3,NA,NA,CASSLIGGSDTQYF,TGTGCCAGCAGCTTAATCGGGGGTTCAGATACGCAGTATTTT
TRBV7-9,TRBJ2-7,TRBD2,once,CASSSGTSAEQYF,TGTGCCAGCAGCTCCGGGACTAGCGCCGAGCAGTACTTC
TRBV6-9,TRBJ2-5,TRBD1,NA,CARDREEETQYF,TGTGCCAGGGACAGGGAGGAAGAGACCCAGTACTTC
TRBV15,TRBJ1-5,NA,NA,CATRQPQHF,TGTGCCACCCGTCAGCCCCAGCATTTT
TRBV12-5,TRBJ2-3,TRBD1,NA,CASGLATGGGTDTQYF,TGTGCTAGTGGTTTGGCGACAGGGGGGGGCACAGATACGCAGTATTTT
TRBV11-2,TRBJ2-6,TRBD1,NA,CASSRTGGEGSGANVLTF,TGTGCCAGCAGCCGAACAGGGGGAGAAGGTTCTGGGGCCAACGTCCTGACTTTC
TRBV7-3,TRBJ2-1,TRBD1,NA,CASSLGQGPYNEQFF,TGTGCCAGCAGCTTAGGACAGGGCCCCTACAATGAGCAGTTCTTC
TRBV27,TRBJ2-7,NA,NA,CASSLGDSHYEQYF,TGTGCCAGCAGTTTGGGCGACAGCCACTACGAGCAGTACTTC
TRBV29-1,TRBJ2-7,TRBD1,few,CSVDTDRGGSSYEQYF,TGCAGCGTTGACACGGACAGGGGGGGAAGCTCCTACGAGCAGTACTTC
TRBV5-4,TRBJ1-1,TRBD1,NA,CASSLDRGMSTEAFF,TGTGCCAGCAGCTTGGACAGGGGGATGAGCACTGAAGCTTTCTTT
TRBV2,TRBJ1-1,NA,NA,CASSERATGGYTEAFF,TGTGCCAGCAGCGAAAGAGCTACGGGAGGTTACACTGAAGCTTTCTTT
TRBV5-1,TRBJ2-7,TRBD2,NA,CASTSGTSSYEQYF,TGCGCCAGCACCTCCGGGACTAGCTCCTACGAGCAGTACTTC
TRBV6-1,TRBJ2-2,NA,few,CASKVGVNTGELFF,TGTGCCAGCAAGGTGGGAGTGAACACCGGGGAGCTGTTTTTT
TRBV6-1,TRBJ2-3,NA,NA,CASSDPGFTDTQYF,TGTGCCAGCAGTGACCCAGGGTTCACAGATACGCAGTATTTT
TRBV18,TRBJ1-1,NA,few,CASSPMHGSTEAFF,TGTGCCAGCTCACCTATGCATGGGAGCACTGAAGCTTTCTTT
TRBV27,TRBJ1-1,TRBD1,NA,CASSWGTGQAFF,TGTGCCAGCAGTTGGGGGACAGGGCAAGCTTTCTTT
TRBV27,TRBJ2-3,NA,NA,CASSLVVTDTQYF,TGTGCCAGCAGTTTAGTAGTCACAGATACGCAGTATTTT
TRBV15,TRBJ2-1,TRBD2,NA,CATSRGLAGGTNEQFF,TGTGCCACCAGCAGAGGACTAGCGGGGGGGACCAATGAGCAGTTCTTC
TRBV7-2,TRBJ2-5,NA,NA,CASSLAPSGAEETQYF,TGTGCCAGCAGCTTAGCGCCTTCAGGGGCGGAAGAGACCCAGTACTTC
TRBV10-3,TRBJ1-1,TRBD1,NA,CAISEGTGNTEAFF,TGTGCCATCAGTGAAGGGACAGGGAACACTGAAGCTTTCTTT
TRBV28,TRBJ1-2,TRBD1,NA,CASSSNRGGYTF,TGTGCCAGCAGTTCGAACAGGGGTGGCTACACCTTC
TRBV4-2,TRBJ2-1,TRBD2,NA,CASSQETSGSFEQFF,TGTGCCAGCAGCCAAGAGACTAGCGGGAGTTTTGAGCAGTTCTTC